This T cell receptor beta chain was identified during a study of blood T cell repertoires in COVID-19. Across the whole study: From the United States, Italy and Spain came samples of acute and convalescent COVID-19. In each case, the material was cDNA or gDNA derived from T cells, B-cell-depleted T cells, or PBMCs.

Authors' processing steps: Reference gene primer amplification yielded estimated nucleated cell counts. The table came from immunoSEQ multiplex PCR; TCRdb's copy has only in-frame clones and leaves some out. That table furnishes V, J and clone size, whereas the DNA furnished D and trimming. Of approximately 300,000 clones in the sample, 88% are singletons; the top ten hold more than 3%. This CDR3 comprises 15 residues. Per germline, CDR1 SGHTA and CDR2 FQGNSA. V was shortened by 0 bases and J by 0 bases, with 8 bases between the two germline ends. Sequencing was performed on peripheral blood. This clonotype originated in a woman aged 50 to 60 with active or convalescent COVID-19. This chain joins TRBV7-2 and TRBJ1-1; D is possibly TRBD1 (6 bases). For the CDR3, the DNA is TGTGCCAGCAGCTTAGCGCAGGGGATGAACACTGAAGCTTTCTTT. This gives the protein CASSLAQGMNTEAFF.